The 10 T cell receptor beta chains below all came from one sample that was sequenced in a study of early stage breast cancer tumors. Some clones are missing from TCRdb's copy, which holds only in-frame ones; the method was immunoSEQ multiplex PCR. The repertoire holds tens of thousands of clones, with roughly four fifths as singletons. Sequenced sample: blood. Receptors originate from a person between 45 and 65 years old with breast cancer.

J is TRBJ1-4 and V is TRBV4-1, with a tentative D call TRBD1 (6 bases). V lost 0 bases, J lost 13 bases, and 39 bases lay in between. The CDR3 runs to 22 residues. Germline V CDR1 and CDR2: MGHRA, YSYEKL. CDR3 nucleotides: TGCGCCAGCAGCCAAGATCCGATGAGGTACAGGGATGTCCGGGGGAGTTTTTTCGGACTGTTTTTT. Translating gives CASSQDPMRYRDVRGSFFGLFF.

The V call is TRBV11-3, the J call TRBJ1-6; possibly TRBD1 for D (5 bases). The V end was cut by 5 bases, the J end by 13 bases, with 15 bases between. In germline, CDR1 is SGHNT, CDR2 YENEEA. The CDR3 totals 13 residues. CDR3 nucleotide sequence: TGTGCCAGCAGCCCCGGCCCACAGGACCCCCTCCACTTT. This codes for CASSPGPQDPLHF.

V gene TRBV9 combines with J gene TRBJ2-7; D is ambiguous. With 4 bases removed from V and 5 bases from J, the gap between germline ends came to 16 bases. The CDR3 is 14 residues long. Germline assignment: CDR1 SGDLS and CDR2 YYNGEE. The CDR3 here is CASSLLGSSDEQYF. Written as DNA, the CDR3 is TGTGCCAGCAGCCTCCTGGGCTCGTCGGACGAGCAGTACTTC.

V usage is TRBV29-1 and J usage is TRBJ2-7, with D tentatively TRBD1 (6 bases). The CDR3 runs 14 residues. Looked up from germline, CDR1 is SQVTM and CDR2 is ANQGSEA. V was shortened by 3 bases and J by 2 bases, with 14 bases between the two germline ends. The CDR3 loop is CSVEGQGQTYEQYF. CDR3 coding DNA: TGCAGCGTTGAGGGGCAGGGGCAGACCTACGAGCAGTACTTC.

This chain links TRBV18 with TRBJ1-1; D remains ambiguous. The length of the CDR3 is 15 residues. Germline V lookup: CDR1 KGHSH, CDR2 LQKENI. Trimming pared 0 bases from V and 0 bases from J, leaving 8 bases between. Here the CDR3 DNA reads TGTGCCAGCTCACCACCGGAGGCATTGAACACTGAAGCTTTCTTT. This gives the protein CASSPPEALNTEAFF.

This clone was seen a few times. The V call is TRBV28, the J call TRBJ1-2, with 10 nucleotides matching TRBD1. The CDR3 covers 14 residues. J lost 14 bases, V lost 1 base, and 10 bases had no gene match. The V gene's germline CDR1 is MDHEN and CDR2 SYDVKM. This chain's CDR3 is CASSLSDLRDRGTF. The CDR3 nucleotides are TGTGCCAGCAGTTTATCCGATCTCCGGGACAGGGGAACCTTC.

A few counts support this clone. This rearrangement joins TRBV5-8 to TRBJ1-3; D unclear. The length of the CDR3 is 15 residues. V was trimmed by 4 bases and J by 4 bases, leaving 15 bases between them. CDR1 is SGHTS, CDR2 YDEGEE, per germline. The CDR3 region has the DNA TGTGCCAGCAGCCGGGGTCCGCAGTTAGGAAACACCATATATTTT. Translated, it gives CASSRGPQLGNTIYF.

The chain links TRBV10-2 to TRBJ2-1, with a weak D call TRBD2 (7 bases). This CDR3 contains 15 residues. V was shortened by 1 base and J by 9 bases, with 16 bases between the two germline ends. CDR1 and CDR2 (germline): WSHSY, SAAADI. The CDR3 DNA sequence: TGCGCCAGCAGTGAGTGGAAGGGGGGGATTAGTGAGCAGTTCTTC. Amino acid sequence: CASSEWKGGISEQFF.

The chain is built from TRBV5-4 and TRBJ1-1; tentative D call: TRBD1 (5 bases). The CDR3 loop spans 15 amino acids. Trimming shortened V by 0 bases and J by 2 bases, and 11 bases separated the two germline ends. Germline assignment: CDR1 SGHNT and CDR2 YYREEE (reference sequence). The CDR3 nucleotides read TGTGCCAGCAGCTTGGAGATGGGGGTTAACACTGAAGCTTTCTTT. Its translation: CASSLEMGVNTEAFF. Full variable domain (missing parts from reference TRBV5-4 and TRBJ1-1): ETGVTQSPTHLIKTRGQQVTLRCSSQSGHNTVSWYQQALGQGPQFIFQYYREEENGRGNFPPRFSGLQFPNYSSELNVNALELDDSALYLCASSLEMGVNTEAFFGQGTRLTVV.

CDR3 sequence (DNA): TGTGCCAGCACCTTCTCGGGCCAAACTAATGAAAAACTGTTTTTT. Its translation is CASTFSGQTNEKLFF. This chain joins TRBV27 and TRBJ1-4; D is unclear. CDR3 length equals 15 residues. V was pared by 7 bases and J by 1 base, with 13 bases between. Germline loops: CDR1 MNHEY, CDR2 SMNVEV (reference sequence).